The entry below gives a single T cell receptor (beta chain) sequence along with its context. V was clipped by 6 bases and J by 0 bases, with 8 bases between them. CDR3 length: 14 amino acids. In germline, CDR1 is LNHDA, CDR2 SQIVND (reference sequence). The sample originates from a study of blood T cell repertoires in COVID-19. In the study overall: Nucleic acid was either cDNA or gDNA, and it came from T cells, B-cell-depleted T cells, or PBMCs.

As processed by the authors: Using reference gene primer amplification, nucleated cell counts were estimated. This table comes from immunoSEQ multiplex PCR, and its TCRdb copy is limited to in-frame clones, with some not included. V, J and clone size are taken as reported in that table, and D and trimming were inferred from the DNA itself. Of about 150,000 clones listed, roughly 77% are singletons. The chain is built from TRBV19 and TRBJ2-2, with D possibly being TRBD1 (5 bases). This sequence originates from a man aged 60 to 69 with acute or convalescent COVID-19. Material: peripheral blood. The CDR3 here is CASSRATNTGELFF. CDR3 DNA sequence: TGTGCCAGTAGCAGGGCTACGAACACCGGGGAGCTGTTTTTT.